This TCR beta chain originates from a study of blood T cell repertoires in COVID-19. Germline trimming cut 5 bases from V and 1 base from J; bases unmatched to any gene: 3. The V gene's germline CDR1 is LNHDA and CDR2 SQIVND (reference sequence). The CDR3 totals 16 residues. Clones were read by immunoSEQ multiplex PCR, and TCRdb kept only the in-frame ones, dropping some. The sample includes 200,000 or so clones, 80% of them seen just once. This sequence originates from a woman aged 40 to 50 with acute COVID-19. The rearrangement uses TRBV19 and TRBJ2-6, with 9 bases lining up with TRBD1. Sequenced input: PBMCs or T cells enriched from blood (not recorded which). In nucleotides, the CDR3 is TGTGCCAGTAGTTCCGGGACAGGGTCTGGGGCCAACGTCCTGACTTTC. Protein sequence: CASSSGTGSGANVLTF.